This passage covers 17 T cell receptor beta chains from one sample sequenced in a study of CD8 T cells in ankylosing spondylitis. Study-wide results and limits: Apparently characteristic of ankylosing spondylitis blood was a TCR beta motif (fewer than ten highly homologous variants).

Their specific antigens are unknown. One entry per CDR3 protein, called by TCRdb with MiXCR from the 5' RACE reads. The sample carries around 490,000 distinct CDR3 sequences, approximately 5.3% recorded once. Specimen: blood, either unsorted or a sorted T cell fraction (not recorded which). The receptors come from a male donor with ankylosing spondylitis.

The chain is built from TRBV6-5 and TRBJ2-7, with 9 bases fitting TRBD1. With V trimmed by 2 bases and J by 2 bases, 13 bases remained unmatched. This CDR3 contains 18 residues. From germline, CDR1 is MNHEY and CDR2 SVGAGI. CDR3 sequence reads: CASSYGDRELGAAYEQYF. The CDR3 region has the DNA TGTGCCAGCAGTTACGGGGACAGGGAGTTGGGTGCGGCCTACGAGCAGTACTTC.

This clonotype showed up many times. The J gene is TRBJ2-7, the V gene TRBV29-1; D tentatively reads TRBD1 or TRBD2 (6 bases each). Germline loops: CDR1 SQVTM, CDR2 ANQGSEA. V lost 1 base, J lost 3 bases, and 16 bases lay in between. There are 15 residues in the CDR3. This CDR3 reads CSVEGWGARVYEQYF. Here the CDR3 DNA reads TGCAGCGTTGAAGGATGGGGGGCCCGGGTCTACGAGCAGTACTTC.

This clonotype was counted many times. CDR3 amino acids: CASSQGSNNQPQHF. DNA of the CDR3: TGCGCCAGCAGCCAGGGGAGTAACAATCAGCCCCAGCATTTT. The rearrangement uses TRBV5-1 and TRBJ1-5, with a weak D call TRBD1 (6 bases). The V gene's germline CDR1 is SGHRS and CDR2 YFSETQ. The length of the CDR3 is 14 residues. The V end was cut by 4 bases, the J end by 3 bases, with 11 bases between.

This clonotype was detected ten times or more. The chain uses TRBV7-2 and TRBJ2-1; no clear D. V was trimmed by 6 bases and J by 5 bases, leaving 20 bases between them. From germline, CDR1 is SGHTA and CDR2 FQGNSA. This CDR3 is built from 16 residues. CDR3 DNA: TGTGCCAGCAGTTGGTCCAGCCAAGTAAAAGACAATGAGCAGTTCTTC. It specifies CASSWSSQVKDNEQFF. Full variable domain (rest looked up from reference TRBV7-2 and TRBJ2-1): GAGVSQSPSNKVTEKGKDVELRCDPISGHTALYWYRQSLGQGLEFLIYFQGNSAPDKSGLPSDRFSAERTGGSVSTLTIQRTQQEDSAVYLCASSWSSQVKDNEQFFGPGTRLTVL.

This clonotype was observed many times. The chain joins TRBV7-2 to TRBJ2-5; possibly TRBD2 for D (6 bases). With 0 bases removed from V and 8 bases from J, the gap between germline ends came to 7 bases. This CDR3 has 12 amino acids. CDR1 is SGHTA and CDR2 is FQGNSA in the germline V gene. The CDR3 nucleotides read TGTGCCAGCAGCTTAGCCGGGGGAACCCAGTACTTC. Protein sequence: CASSLAGGTQYF.

This clonotype was seen ten or more times. This chain's CDR3 is CASSLVRSLQETQYF. Here the CDR3 DNA reads TGTGCCAGCAGTTTGGTTCGGTCTCTCCAAGAGACCCAGTACTTC. This sequence joins TRBV12-3 or TRBV12-4 and TRBJ2-5, with no clear D. This CDR3 has 15 residues. Trimming took 3 bases from V and 1 from J, leaving 12 bases between them.

In DNA form, the CDR3 reads TGTGCCAGCAGTGTTCGGCCCAATCAGCCCCAGCATTTT. This translates into CASSVRPNQPQHF. The gene calls are TRBV6-1 and TRBJ1-5; D gene unclear. The CDR3 is 13 residues long. Germline CDR1 and CDR2: MNHNS and SASEGT. The ends were cut back, 4 bases at V and 3 bases at J, with 7 bases in the middle.

This clonotype was seen many times. At one of its ends the junction is not consistent with the germline gene, which may arise from a read error. The rearrangement joins TRBV29-1 to TRBJ1-1; maybe TRBD1 (5 bases). Germline loops: CDR1 SQVTM, CDR2 ANQGSEA. The CDR3 is 10 residues long. The CDR3 loop reads CSVEGAEAFF. The CDR3 nucleotides read TGCAGCGTAGAAGGGGCTGAAGCTTTCTTT.

This clonotype was detected only a few times. This chain links TRBV7-6 with TRBJ1-6, with D maybe TRBD1 (6 bases). Germline V gene lookup returns CDR1 SGHVS and CDR2 FNYEAQ. V lost 5 bases, J lost 7 bases, and 15 bases lay in between. The CDR3 is made up of 15 amino acids. The CDR3: CASSPRPGGNSPLHF. The CDR3 DNA follows: TGTGCCAGCAGCCCTCGCCCCGGGGGCAATTCACCCCTCCACTTT.

This clonotype showed up many times. V gene TRBV4-3 combines with J gene TRBJ2-7; possible D gene TRBD1, 6 bases. V was trimmed by 5 bases and J by 1 base, leaving 12 bases between them. This CDR3 contains 14 residues. CDR1 is LGHNA and CDR2 is YSLEER in the germline V gene. The CDR3 here is CASSFRDKSYEQYF. CDR3 DNA sequence: TGCGCCAGCAGCTTCCGGGACAAGTCCTACGAGCAGTACTTC.

This clonotype was recorded many times. The chain uses TRBV6-1 and TRBJ2-1; D gene ambiguous. Germline loops: CDR1 MNHNS, CDR2 SASEGT. V was cut by 2 bases and J by 4 bases, with 9 bases left in between. This CDR3 region has 14 residues. The CDR3 loop reads CASSENSWYNEQFF. The DNA of the CDR3 is TGTGCCAGCAGTGAAAACTCGTGGTACAATGAGCAGTTCTTC.

There are many counts of this clonotype. The chain has TRBV7-2 and TRBJ2-7; tentative D call: TRBD2 (7 bases). The germline CDR1 and CDR2 sequences are SGHTA and FQGNSA. V was shortened by 1 base and J by 0 bases, with 13 bases between the two germline ends. CDR3 length equals 16 residues. The CDR3 spells CASSLVPGGFSYEQYF. CDR3 nucleotide sequence: TGTGCCAGCAGCTTAGTCCCGGGGGGCTTCTCCTACGAGCAGTACTTC. Together with reference TRBV7-2 and TRBJ2-7, the CDR3 gives the full variable domain: GAGVSQSPSNKVTEKGKDVELRCDPISGHTALYWYRQSLGQGLEFLIYFQGNSAPDKSGLPSDRFSAERTGGSVSTLTIQRTQQEDSAVYLCASSLVPGGFSYEQYFGPGTRLTVT.

This clonotype has at least ten counts. J is TRBJ2-7 and V is TRBV27; D is ambiguous. The CDR3 length is 14 residues. CDR1 is MNHEY and CDR2 is SMNVEV in the germline V gene (reference sequence). The ends were cut back, 5 bases at V and 0 bases at J, with 11 bases in the middle. CDR3 sequence (DNA): TGTGCCAGCAGTAAAGATTGGATCTCCTACGAGCAGTACTTC. It codes for CASSKDWISYEQYF.

This clonotype came up many times. The CDR3 DNA follows: TGCAGCGTCCGCGAGCGAGCCAGTTACAATGAGCAGTTCTTC. Encoded protein: CSVRERASYNEQFF. The rearrangement links TRBV29-1 to TRBJ2-1; D call uncertain. Per germline, CDR1 SQVTM and CDR2 ANQGSEA. V dropped 6 bases and J dropped 4 bases, with 16 bases sitting between them. The CDR3 totals 14 residues.

This rearrangement joins TRBV7-9 to TRBJ2-7; no clear D. CDR1 and CDR2 from the germline V gene are SEHNR and FQNEAQ (reference sequence). The CDR3 contains 11 residues. Between the trimmed V and J ends, which lost 3 bases and 6 bases, there was a span of 6 bases. The DNA for the CDR3 is TGTGCCAGCAGCTTTCTCCGCGAGCAGTACTTC. Translated: CASSFLREQYF.

This clonotype has at least ten counts. The genes are TRBV5-6 and TRBJ2-5; 10 bases are a match to TRBD2. This CDR3 spans 14 amino acids. Germline values: CDR1 SGHDT, CDR2 YYEEEE. The V gene end was trimmed by 4 bases and the J gene end by 2 bases; junction bases not matched to a gene: 2. CDR3 nucleotide sequence: TGTGCCAGCAGCAGCGGGGGGGTACAAGAGACCCAGTACTTC. Protein product: CASSSGGVQETQYF.

V is TRBV29-1 and J is TRBJ2-5; 7 bases line up with TRBD1. With 7 bases clipped from V and 1 base from J, the junction kept 9 bases outside the gene matches. This CDR3 has 14 residues. CDR1 is SQVTM, CDR2 ANQGSEA, per germline. The CDR3 DNA reads TGCAGCGCCTGGGACAGTGGGTTCCAAGAGACCCAGTACTTC. Protein sequence: CSAWDSGFQETQYF.